One and the same sample provided the 29 T cell receptor beta chains below, sequenced in a study of T cells in Graves' hyperthyroidism and ophthalmopathy. RNA transcripts provided the source from which TCR beta CDR3 regions were amplified. When the TCR CDR3 underwent first-round RT-PCR, the HTBI primer set was used. MiXCR, applied by TCRdb to the multiplex PCR reads, yields one record per CDR3 protein. The sample consists of over 500,000 distinct CDR3 sequences, approximately 17% of them appearing once. The specimen sequenced was blood. The receptors originated from a woman between 18 and 29 years old with Graves' ophthalmopathy.

This clonotype was counted ten times or more. The rearrangement links TRBV3-1 to TRBJ1-5, with a weak D call TRBD1 (5 bases). Germline V gives CDR1 LGHDT, CDR2 YNNKEL (reference sequence). CDR3 length: 15 residues. Trimming removed 1 base at V and 6 bases at J, with 13 bases between. The CDR3 DNA is TGTGCCAGCAGCCAAGGAACGGGTCAGGGTCAGCCCCAGCATTTT. Translating it yields CASSQGTGQGQPQHF.

A remark on this clonotype: A single base separates this from a much larger clone, so it may be a read error. The V call is TRBV20-1, the J call TRBJ2-1; 7 positions match TRBD2. CDR3 length equals 15 residues. Per the germline V gene, CDR1 is DFQATT and CDR2 is SNEGSKA (reference sequence). The CDR3 sequence: CSASKSGGWYNEQLF. The DNA of the CDR3 is TGCAGTGCCTCAAAATCGGGGGGATGGTACAATGAGCAGCTCTTC.

Many counts were recorded for this clonotype. This chain joins TRBV28 and TRBJ2-7; TRBD2 aligns across 8 bases. V dropped 3 bases and J dropped 8; count of bases not matched to a gene: 6. In germline, CDR1 is MDHEN, CDR2 SYDVKM. The CDR3 runs to 13 residues. CDR3 loop: CASSFAGGSKQYF. The CDR3 DNA sequence: TGTGCCAGCAGTTTCGCGGGAGGAAGTAAGCAGTACTTC.

This clonotype turned up a few times. The chain links TRBV4-1 to TRBJ1-5, with unresolved D. Germline V gene data show CDR1 as MGHRA and CDR2 as YSYEKL. CDR3 size: 16 residues. Between the trimmed V and J ends, which lost 0 bases and 0 bases, there was a span of 9 bases. The CDR3 loop reads CASSQDYVLSNQPQHF. The CDR3, as DNA: TGCGCCAGCAGCCAAGATTATGTTCTTAGCAATCAGCCCCAGCATTTT.

The rearrangement links TRBV7-9 to TRBJ2-3, with 8 bases that match TRBD2. Trimming removed 3 bases from V and 3 bases from J; junction bases left unmatched: 5. The CDR3 runs 15 residues. CDR1 and CDR2 (germline): SEHNR, FQNEAQ (reference sequence). The CDR3 reads CASSFSPGGTDTQYF. CDR3 nucleotides: TGTGCCAGCAGCTTCAGTCCGGGAGGGACAGATACGCAGTATTTT. Full variable domain (rest looked up from reference TRBV7-9 and TRBJ2-3): DTGVSQNPRHKITKRGQNVTFRCDPISEHNRLYWYRQTLGQGPEFLTYFQNEAQLEKSRLLSDRFSAERPKGSFSTLEIQRTEQGDSAMYLCASSFSPGGTDTQYFGPGTRLTVL.

This clonotype has at least ten counts. This chain uses TRBV5-1 with TRBJ1-1; D gene unclear. Germline V gene data show CDR1 as SGHRS and CDR2 as YFSETQ. The CDR3 loop spans 12 amino acids. V was trimmed by 8 bases and J by 3 bases, leaving 11 bases between them. In DNA, the CDR3 is TGCGCCAGTTCCCTAAAGGACACTGAAGCTTTCTTT. Translated, it gives CASSLKDTEAFF.

V and J are TRBV12-3 or TRBV12-4 and TRBJ2-3; no firm D call. V lost 1 base, J lost 2 bases, and 10 bases lay in between. The CDR3 contains 15 residues. CDR3 nucleotide sequence: TGTGCCAGCAGTTTAGAGGGATCGGACACAGATACGCAGTATTTT. Translating gives CASSLEGSDTDTQYF.

This chain joins TRBV20-1 and TRBJ2-3, with a possible D match to TRBD1 (6 bases). V was shortened by 6 bases and J by 3 bases, with 19 bases between the two germline ends. The CDR3 runs to 15 residues. Germline assignment: CDR1 DFQATT and CDR2 SNEGSKA (reference sequence). The CDR3 protein is CSAATGTTATDTQYF. Written as DNA, the CDR3 is TGCAGTGCCGCCACCGGGACAACCGCGACAGATACGCAGTATTTT.

This clonotype was counted between two and nine times. The chain carries TRBV15 and TRBJ2-5; D remains ambiguous. This CDR3 spans 13 amino acids. The V gene's germline CDR1 is LNHNV and CDR2 YYDKDF (reference sequence). V was pared by 5 bases and J by 5 bases, with 12 bases between. CDR3 sequence (DNA): TGTGCCACCAGCCAGCCCCAGGCGGAGACCCAGTACTTC. Translation: CATSQPQAETQYF.

About this clonotype: Just one base apart from a much larger clone, this may be a read error. The CDR3 bases are TGTGCCAGCAGTTTCCGGTTGGCGGGGTCGAATAACAATGAGCAGTTCTTC. Its translation is CASSFRLAGSNNNEQFF. This chain joins TRBV28 and TRBJ2-1; a weak D match, TRBD2 (6 bases). The CDR3 spans 17 residues. Per germline, CDR1 MDHEN and CDR2 SYDVKM. The V gene lost 3 bases and the J gene lost 5 bases, with 20 bases spanning the gap.

The table lists this clonotype with many counts. This sequence joins TRBV3-1 and TRBJ1-2, with a possible D match to TRBD1 (5 bases). This CDR3 contains 12 residues. Between the trimmed V and J ends, which lost 1 base and 6 bases, there was a span of 6 bases. Germline V gene data show CDR1 as LGHDT and CDR2 as YNNKEL (reference sequence). CDR3 DNA sequence: TGTGCCAGCAGCCAAGTGGACAATGGCTACACCTTC. It codes for CASSQVDNGYTF.

This clonotype was seen more than once but under ten times. The V call is TRBV28, the J call TRBJ2-2; D unclear. Looked up from germline, CDR1 is MDHEN and CDR2 is SYDVKM. Deletions cut 3 bases from V and 11 bases from J, with 13 bases between. The CDR3 covers 13 residues. The CDR3 is CASSLGSLSELFF. DNA for the CDR3: TGTGCCAGCAGTTTGGGCTCCCTAAGCGAGCTGTTTTTT.

This chain links TRBV9 with TRBJ1-1; tentatively, D is TRBD1 (6 bases). Germline-derived CDR1 and CDR2 are SGDLS and YYNGEE. The CDR3 extends over 16 amino acids. The germline V and J ends were trimmed by 0 bases and 0 bases, with 12 bases remaining between them. The CDR3 coding sequence is TGTGCCAGCAGCGTAGCGGGGGGCGAGGTGAACACTGAAGCTTTCTTT. Translating it yields CASSVAGGEVNTEAFF.

The chain joins TRBV5-4 to TRBJ2-3; 8 nucleotides align to TRBD2. Per the germline V gene, CDR1 is SGHNT and CDR2 is YYREEE (reference sequence). V trimming: 4 bases; J trimming: 5 bases; junction bases outside the gene matches: 9. The CDR3 is made up of 15 amino acids. CDR3 DNA: TGTGCCAGCAGCGCAAGCGGGGGTGGCGGAGATACGCAGTATTTT. It specifies CASSASGGGGDTQYF.

This clonotype showed up many times. V is TRBV19 and J is TRBJ1-4, with unresolved D. CDR1 is LNHDA and CDR2 is SQIVND in the germline V gene (reference sequence). CDR3 length: 15 amino acids. Trimming removed 3 bases from V and 4 bases from J, with 12 bases in between. The CDR3 DNA follows: TGTGCCAGTAGTATCGGAAGGACCGGTAATGAAAAACTGTTTTTT. Residues: CASSIGRTGNEKLFF.

This clonotype was seen repeatedly, ten times or more. CDR3 sequence: CASSYSAEPGAKNIQYF. The DNA of the CDR3 is TGTGCCAGCAGTTACTCAGCAGAACCAGGGGCCAAAAACATTCAGTACTTC. This sequence joins TRBV6-6 and TRBJ2-4; maybe TRBD1 (5 bases). Per germline, CDR1 MNHNY and CDR2 SVGAGI (reference sequence). The CDR3 is 17 amino acids. The V end lost 0 bases, the J end lost 1 base, and 13 bases lay between the germline ends.

This clonotype was seen many times. The rearrangement uses TRBV24-1 and TRBJ2-7, with 9 bases identical to TRBD1. CDR1 and CDR2 (germline): KGHDR, SFDVKD. This CDR3 comprises 15 residues. V was clipped by 9 bases and J by 3 bases; unmatched bases: 11. The CDR3 here is CATGPAGTGIYEQYF. Here the CDR3 DNA reads TGTGCCACCGGCCCAGCGGGGACAGGGATCTACGAGCAGTACTTC.

This clonotype was counted at least ten times. The chain joins TRBV4-3 to TRBJ2-7; 12 bases line up with TRBD2. Germline V gene lookup returns CDR1 LGHNA and CDR2 YSLEER. This CDR3 is built from 15 residues. With 4 bases clipped from V and 7 bases from J, the junction kept 8 bases outside the gene matches. CDR3: CASSPALGLAGEQYF. In nucleotides, the CDR3 is TGCGCCAGCAGCCCCGCATTAGGACTAGCGGGGGAGCAGTACTTC.

This clonotype was detected a few times. The CDR3 region is CASSWTDSGANVLTF. DNA for the CDR3: TGTGCCAGCAGTTGGACAGACTCTGGGGCCAACGTCCTGACTTTC. The V and J genes are TRBV28 and TRBJ2-6, with D possibly TRBD1 on 6 matching bases. Between the trimmed V and J ends, which lost 4 bases and 0 bases, there was a span of 7 bases. Per the germline V gene, CDR1 is MDHEN and CDR2 is SYDVKM. CDR3 size: 15 residues.

As for this clonotype: With a much larger clone just one base away, this may be a read error. J is TRBJ1-1 and V is TRBV27; D is uncertain. The germline V gene encodes CDR1 MNHEY and CDR2 SMNVEV (reference sequence). CDR3 length equals 12 residues. CDR3 sequence (DNA): TGTGTCAGCAGTTCAACGAACACTGAAGCTTTCTTT. It specifies CVSSSTNTEAFF.

The chain has TRBV3-1 and TRBJ1-3; the match to TRBD1 covers 7 bases. V lost 4 bases to trimming and J lost 6 bases; unmatched junction nucleotides: 9. The germline V gene has CDR1 LGHDT and CDR2 YNNKEL (reference sequence). The CDR3 is 15 amino acids. The CDR3 region has the DNA TGTGCCAGCAGCCGCCCCGGGACAGAAAAAAACACCATATATTTT. This translates into CASSRPGTEKNTIYF.

The chain's CDR3 is CASSSLYSGNTIYF. CDR3 DNA sequence: TGTGCCAGCAGCTCGCTTTACTCTGGAAACACCATATATTTT. The chain has TRBV13 and TRBJ1-3; no firm D call. CDR3 length: 14 residues. V lost 4 bases and J lost 0, with 7 bases in between. Looked up from germline, CDR1 is PRHDT and CDR2 is FYEKMQ (reference sequence).

This clonotype was seen many times. The rearrangement joins TRBV30 to TRBJ1-5; 7 bases match TRBD1. This CDR3 region has 13 residues. The V gene's germline CDR1 is GTSNPN and CDR2 SVGIG (reference sequence). J gave up 3 bases and V 5 bases, and 4 bases lay outside the gene matches. The CDR3 is CAWADRDNQPQHF. The CDR3 coding sequence is TGTGCCTGGGCCGACAGGGACAATCAGCCCCAGCATTTT.

The sample holds many counts of this clonotype. The V gene is TRBV6-1, the J gene TRBJ2-7; D gene uncertain. The CDR3 loop spans 12 amino acids. Trimming pared 5 bases from V and 3 bases from J, leaving 8 bases between. Germline CDR1 MNHNS, CDR2 SASEGT. Here the CDR3 reads CASSIQIYEQYF. The CDR3 DNA sequence: TGTGCCAGCAGTATCCAGATCTACGAGCAGTACTTC.

The J gene is TRBJ1-1, the V gene TRBV3-1, with a possible D match to TRBD1 (5 bases). V lost 0 bases and J lost 11, with 16 bases in between. Germline V gene lookup returns CDR1 LGHDT and CDR2 YNNKEL (reference sequence). The CDR3 is made up of 14 amino acids. CDR3 in amino acids: CASSQESVWGGAFF. CDR3 coding DNA: TGTGCCAGCAGCCAAGAGTCGGTGTGGGGGGGGGCTTTCTTT.

The J gene is TRBJ1-5, the V gene TRBV6-1; a weak D match, TRBD1 (6 bases). The length of the CDR3 is 13 residues. Per the germline V gene, CDR1 is MNHNS and CDR2 is SASEGT. V was trimmed by 8 bases and J by 6 bases, leaving 14 bases between them. The CDR3 is CASSGGGFQPQHF. Written as DNA, the CDR3 is TGTGCCAGCTCGGGAGGGGGTTTTCAGCCCCAGCATTTT.

This clonotype was detected ten times or more. V usage is TRBV11-2 and J usage is TRBJ2-7, with 8 bases fitting TRBD1. The CDR3 consists of 16 residues. Germline trimming cut 5 bases from V and 5 bases from J; bases unmatched to any gene: 14. Per the germline V gene, CDR1 is SGHAT and CDR2 is FQNNGV. The CDR3 region has the DNA TGTGCCAGCAGCAGTCTGAGCAGGGGGCGTATCGACGAGCAGTACTTC. This translates into CASSSLSRGRIDEQYF.

The chain uses TRBV5-1 and TRBJ1-2; D is perhaps TRBD1 (6 bases). V was shortened by 3 bases and J by 3 bases, with 15 bases between the two germline ends. Germline V CDR1 and CDR2: SGHRS, YFSETQ. The CDR3 loop spans 15 amino acids. The CDR3 sequence is CASSWAGEVDYGYTF. In DNA, the CDR3 is TGCGCCAGCAGCTGGGCAGGGGAGGTGGACTATGGCTACACCTTC.

This clonotype was counted between two and nine times. The CDR3 reads CASSAGTDNSPLHF. The CDR3, as DNA: TGTGCCAGCAGTGCGGGGACAGATAATTCACCCCTCCACTTT. The V call is TRBV6-1, the J call TRBJ1-6; 7 nucleotides line up with TRBD1. Trimming took 4 bases from V and 5 from J; bases not matched to a gene: 2. Germline V lookup: CDR1 MNHNS, CDR2 SASEGT. The CDR3 consists of 14 residues.